This paragraph covers one T cell receptor beta chain sequence. No antigen is known for it. Cells sorted as Tregs were CD4+, CD25+ and CD127-/low. Full-length variable regions came from constant-region reverse primers plus semi-nested Nested Universal Primer A PCR. MiXCR was run by TCRdb on the 5' RACE reads, yielding one entry per CDR3 protein. The table lists approximately 60,000 distinct CDR3 sequences, about 28% of them singletons. Per the germline V gene, CDR1 is SGHRS and CDR2 is YFSETQ. The CDR3 extends over 16 amino acids. The V gene lost 4 bases and the J gene lost 4 bases, with 17 bases spanning the gap. The study, taken as a whole, reports: The TCR gene usage of tumor memory CD4+ T cells clustered together with blood and lymph node memory CD4+ cells and with lymph node naive CD4+ cells. The larger-cohort validation was restricted to a single TCR beta V-J rearrangement rather than whole repertoires.

The sequenced material came from tumor-infiltrating Tregs sorted from the breast tumor. This clonotype was obtained from a female donor with breast cancer. The rearrangement links TRBV5-1 to TRBJ2-2; D perhaps matches TRBD2 (6 bases). The CDR3 protein is CASSQGGLAGTGELFF. CDR3 DNA sequence: TGCGCCAGCAGCCAAGGAGGGCTAGCAGGCACCGGGGAGCTGTTTTTT.